Here is one TCR beta chain with its context. The sample comes from a study of blood T cell repertoires in COVID-19. Study overall: Collection of acute and convalescent COVID-19 samples took place in the United States, Italy and Spain. Sample material is recorded as cDNA or gDNA derived from T cells, B-cell-depleted T cells, or PBMCs.

Germline values: CDR1 SGHTA, CDR2 FQGNSA. CDR3 length: 15 residues. The V and J ends lost 1 base and 6 bases, in that order; junction bases with no gene match: 5. Under the authors' procedure: Counts of nucleated cells, estimated from reference gene primer amplification, were obtained. Assay: immunoSEQ multiplex PCR; the TCRdb copy retains only in-frame clones and omits some. Clonal size and the V and J genes are those of that table, whereas D and trimming came from the DNA. Here the sample spans 200,000 to 250,000 clones, approximately 86% being singletons. The sequenced sample was peripheral blood. The chain employs TRBV7-2 and TRBJ2-2, with TRBD1 matching over 7 bases. This receptor was identified in an elderly woman with acute or convalescent COVID-19. The CDR3 DNA reads as TGTGCCAGCAGCTTAGAGGGACAGATTGCCGGGGAGCTGTTTTTT. Translating it yields CASSLEGQIAGELFF.